Listed below are T cell receptor beta chains from one sample, sequenced in a study of graft-versus-host responses after intestinal transplantation. The method was immunoSEQ multiplex PCR; TCRdb's version includes in-frame clones alone and lacks a portion of them. The sample yields around 13,000 clones, around two thirds seen once. The sample consisted of ileum tissue, taken 16 days after intestinal transplant. The receptors come from a human patient who received an intestinal transplant, so some T cells may come from the graft donor. Both conserved end residues are part of each CDR3. A D gene is named only where the DNA matches it firmly. Where a row states a size, it is once, few, many or the class of an expanded clone; other rows omit it.

v_gene,j_gene,abundance,d_gene,CDR3nt,CDR3aa
TRBV7-6,TRBJ2-7,few,NA,TGTGCCAGCAGCCCCGGCGGCGGCTCCTACGAGCAGTACTTC,CASSPGGGSYEQYF
TRBV9,TRBJ1-1,NA,NA,TGTGCCAGCAGCCCTTTTATAGCGGGGTACACTGAAGCTTTCTTT,CASSPFIAGYTEAFF
TRBV11-2,TRBJ2-5,NA,TRBD2,TGTGCCAGCAGCTTAGGCCCCGGGACTAGCGTGGTCGAGACCCAGTACTTC,CASSLGPGTSVVETQYF
TRBV4-1,TRBJ2-1,NA,NA,TGCGCCAGCCAGCTACGGGTGGGCTACAATGAGCAGTTCTTC,CASQLRVGYNEQFF
TRBV2,TRBJ2-1,NA,NA,TGTGCCAGCACTAATTGGGGGCCGTCGGATGAGCAGTTCTTC,CASTNWGPSDEQFF
TRBV7-9,TRBJ2-2,NA,NA,TGTGCCAGCAGCTTATTGCGGAGGGGCACCGGGGAGCTGTTTTTT,CASSLLRRGTGELFF
TRBV4-1,TRBJ2-1,once,NA,TGCGCCAGCAGCCATCTCGGACTCACGGGGGGCCCCAGCTCCTACAATGAGCAGTTCTTC,CASSHLGLTGGPSSYNEQFF
TRBV7-9,TRBJ2-1,NA,TRBD2,TGTGCCAGCAGCCTTACGACTAGCGAGCAGTTCTTC,CASSLTTSEQFF
TRBV25-1,TRBJ2-7,NA,NA,TGTGCCAGCAGAACCACAGGGTGTAAGGACGAGCAGTACTTC,CASRTTGCKDEQYF
TRBV6-5,TRBJ2-6,NA,NA,TGTGCCAGCAGTTACTTGAGTCGCGGGGCCAACGTCCTGACTTTC,CASSYLSRGANVLTF
TRBV15,TRBJ2-6,NA,NA,TGTGCCACCAGCAGACCGCAGGGGTCCGGGGCCAACGTCCTGACTTTC,CATSRPQGSGANVLTF
TRBV18,TRBJ1-1,NA,TRBD1,TGTGCCAGCGTCAAAACAGGGGCTAGAAACACTGAAGCTTTCTTT,CASVKTGARNTEAFF
TRBV7-9,TRBJ2-6,NA,NA,TGTGCCAGCAGCACCCCCGTTAGAGGATACTTCTCTGGGGCCAACGTCCTGACTTTC,CASSTPVRGYFSGANVLTF
TRBV13,TRBJ1-2,NA,NA,TGTGCCAGCAGCTTACGTCGGGGTGGCTACACCTTC,CASSLRRGGYTF
TRBV10-3,TRBJ1-6,few,NA,TGTGCCATCAGTGACGCTTGGAGATATTCACCCCTCCACTTT,CAISDAWRYSPLHF
TRBV14,TRBJ2-7,few,NA,TGTGCCAGCAGCCAAGGAGTACTAGAGCAGTACTTC,CASSQGVLEQYF
TRBV18,TRBJ2-3,NA,TRBD2,TGTGCCAGCTCACCACTGGGACCGGGACTAGCTGATTCTGCGCAGTATTTT,CASSPLGPGLADSAQYF
TRBV5-1,TRBJ2-2,NA,NA,TGCGCCAGCAGCTTGGCCGGGGTCCCACCCACCGGGGAGCTGTTTTTT,CASSLAGVPPTGELFF
TRBV4-1,TRBJ2-7,NA,NA,TGCGCCAGCAGCCCCCGTTTATTAGCCCAACAGGGCGAGCAGTACTTC,CASSPRLLAQQGEQYF
TRBV4-1,TRBJ1-1,few,NA,TGCGCCAGCAGCCAAGTCCTCGGCAGCGCGCTGAAAGCTTTCTTT,CASSQVLGSALKAFF
TRBV5-4,TRBJ2-7,NA,TRBD1,TGTGCCAGCAGCTTGTTCGGACAGGGGGCTCAATACGAGCAGTACTTC,CASSLFGQGAQYEQYF
TRBV30,TRBJ1-2,NA,TRBD1,TGTGCCTGGAGGGCAGGACAGGGGGCGCATGGCTACACCTTC,CAWRAGQGAHGYTF
TRBV5-1,TRBJ2-3,NA,TRBD2,TGCGCCAGCAGCTTGAGGTTTCGCGGGAGGGCCACAGATACGCAGTATTTT,CASSLRFRGRATDTQYF
TRBV18,TRBJ2-7,NA,TRBD1,TGTGCCAGCTCGCCTGGACAGGGGATAAGCGAGCAGTACTTC,CASSPGQGISEQYF
TRBV20-1,TRBJ2-4,NA,NA,TGCAGTGCTGGATCGGTTGCGGGTCAGTACTTC,CSAGSVAGQYF
TRBV29-1,TRBJ1-2,NA,NA,TGCAGCGTTGCTGAGTGGCAGGGCCCAAATGGCTACACCTTC,CSVAEWQGPNGYTF
TRBV10-3,TRBJ2-7,NA,TRBD2,TGTGCCATCACCGGGACTAGCGGGGGGGCCTACGAGCAGTACTTC,CAITGTSGGAYEQYF
TRBV7-2,TRBJ1-5,NA,NA,TGTGCCAGCAGCCAGACCGGGAAGGATCAGCCCCAGCATTTT,CASSQTGKDQPQHF
TRBV5-1,TRBJ2-1,NA,TRBD2,TGCGCCAGCAGCTCAACTGGGACTAGCGGGAGGGTGGGTGAGCAGTTCTTC,CASSSTGTSGRVGEQFF
TRBV6-6,TRBJ2-3,few,NA,TGTGCCAGCAGTTACTCGCCAGTTAGCACAGATACGCAGTATTTT,CASSYSPVSTDTQYF
TRBV7-8,TRBJ2-3,NA,NA,TGTGCCAGCAGCTCGGACAAGGATACGCAGTATTTT,CASSSDKDTQYF
TRBV7-6,TRBJ2-7,NA,TRBD1,TGTGCCAGCAGCCGCCGCCCGATCACAGGGGTCTACGAGCAGTACTTC,CASSRRPITGVYEQYF
TRBV7-2,TRBJ2-5,NA,TRBD2,TGTGCCAGCAGCCCCAGGACTAGTGGGCAAGAGACCCAGTACTTC,CASSPRTSGQETQYF
TRBV4-1,TRBJ1-2,NA,NA,TGCGCCAGCAGCCCCCCAAGGCCAGAGGTGTATGGCTACACCTTC,CASSPPRPEVYGYTF
TRBV28,TRBJ2-1,medium-sized,NA,TGTGCCAGCAGTTCCCCCTGGTTAGCGGATCACAATGAGCAGTTCTTC,CASSSPWLADHNEQFF
TRBV10-3,TRBJ2-3,NA,TRBD2,TGTGCCATCCATAGCGGGCTAAGCACAGATACGCAGTATTTT,CAIHSGLSTDTQYF